This T cell receptor beta chain is from a study of CD8 T cells in ankylosing spondylitis. Notes on the study in general: Before this, some motif variants had been reported in reactive arthritis synovial fluid and blood. A TCR beta motif of 8 or 9 highly homologous variants appeared characteristic of ankylosing spondylitis blood.

TCRdb fed the 5' RACE reads into MiXCR, producing one record per CDR3 protein. The sample holds hundreds of thousands of distinct CDR3 sequences, roughly a sixth seen once. The table lists this clonotype with a few counts. Antigen: not known. The CDR3 covers 18 residues. Trimming at V came to 8 bases and at J to 7 bases, leaving 25 bases not matched to a gene. This clonotype was obtained from a male donor with ankylosing spondylitis. Source material: blood, either unsorted or a sorted T cell fraction (not recorded which). The chain joins TRBV12-3 or TRBV12-4 to TRBJ1-2; 7 positions match TRBD1. CDR3 bases: TGTGCCAGCTCAAAAGGGGTCCCGAAGGGGGCTGGGGCTGGTGGCTACACCTTC. This encodes CASSKGVPKGAGAGGYTF.